This T cell receptor beta chain was captured by sequencing in a study of T cells in Graves' hyperthyroidism and ophthalmopathy. Points from the study as a whole: In validation, the model predicted ophthalmopathy. These predictions came a median around 5.9 months before onset.

Duration under 3 months, a NOSPECS grade of at least 4, and a Clinical Activity Score of at least 3 characterized the ophthalmopathy patients. Trimming took 3 bases from V and 2 from J; bases not matched to a gene: 3. The germline CDR1 and CDR2 sequences are KGHSH and LQKENI. The CDR3 sequence is 15 residues long. This clonotype was detected a few times. Its matching antigen is unknown. RNA transcripts gave rise to amplified TCR beta CDR3 regions. An initial round of RT-PCR targeting the TCR CDR3 relied on the HTBI primer set. TCRdb reprocessed the multiplex PCR reads via MiXCR and lists one record per CDR3 protein. This table has 500,000 to 550,000 distinct CDR3 sequences, 15% to 20% appearing once.

The rearrangement links TRBV18 to TRBJ1-3; 8 bases are shared with TRBD1. The TCR sequence derives from a man aged 40-49 years with Graves' ophthalmopathy. Material for sequencing was blood. In DNA, the CDR3 is TGTGCCAGCTCACCCGGGACAGGACCTGGAAACACCATATATTTT. Residues: CASSPGTGPGNTIYF.